Listed below are T cell receptor beta chains from one sample, sequenced in a study of T cell responses to AZD1222 COVID-19 vaccine. Libraries were prepared by immunoSEQ multiplex PCR; TCRdb keeps only in-frame clonotypes and omits some of them. The table has approximately 79,000 clones, about 90% seen once. The specimen was peripheral blood, collected on day 0 of AZD1222 vaccination. The origin of the receptors is an adult in good health. CDR3s include the opening cysteine and the closing phenylalanine or tryptophan. D genes are given only for firm matches. Only part of the rows carry a size: once, few, many, or a class if the clone is expanded.

V gene: TRBV10-2
J gene: TRBJ2-7
D gene: NA
clone size: NA
CDR3 protein: CASRHQGGEQYF
CDR3 DNA: TGCGCCAGCCGCCACCAAGGGGGCGAGCAGTACTTC

V gene: TRBV16
J gene: TRBJ2-7
D gene: NA
clone size: NA
CDR3 protein: CASSQQMPGAEQYF
CDR3 DNA: TGTGCCAGCAGCCAGCAAATGCCGGGGGCCGAGCAGTACTTC

V gene: TRBV19
J gene: TRBJ1-1
D gene: NA
clone size: NA
CDR3 protein: CASSTRSTTNTEAFF
CDR3 DNA: TGTGCCAGTAGTACCAGGAGTACTACCAACACTGAAGCTTTCTTT

V gene: TRBV7-9
J gene: TRBJ2-7
D gene: NA
clone size: NA
CDR3 protein: CASSSYGGGGEQYF
CDR3 DNA: TGTGCCAGCAGTTCATACGGGGGCGGAGGCGAGCAGTACTTC

V gene: TRBV7-2
J gene: TRBJ2-3
D gene: TRBD2
clone size: once
CDR3 protein: CASSLGWGSGRVSADTQYF
CDR3 DNA: TGTGCCAGCAGCTTAGGTTGGGGTAGCGGGAGGGTTAGCGCAGATACGCAGTATTTT

V gene: TRBV6-5
J gene: TRBJ2-7
D gene: TRBD1
clone size: NA
CDR3 protein: CASTRQGTYEQYF
CDR3 DNA: TGTGCCAGCACCCGACAGGGAACCTACGAGCAGTACTTC

V gene: TRBV19
J gene: TRBJ1-2
D gene: TRBD1
clone size: NA
CDR3 protein: CASSPTDRVNYGYTF
CDR3 DNA: TGTGCCAGTAGTCCCACCGACAGGGTTAACTATGGCTACACCTTC

V gene: TRBV12-3/TRBV12-4
J gene: TRBJ1-2
D gene: TRBD1
clone size: few
CDR3 protein: CASSLGDRLLF
CDR3 DNA: TGTGCCAGCAGTTTGGGGGACAGGCTCCTCTTC

V gene: TRBV6-5
J gene: TRBJ1-5
D gene: TRBD1
clone size: once
CDR3 protein: CASSRQGDNQPQHF
CDR3 DNA: TGTGCCAGCTCTCGACAGGGGGACAATCAGCCCCAGCATTTT

V gene: TRBV11-2
J gene: TRBJ2-7
D gene: TRBD1
clone size: NA
CDR3 protein: CASSPEDRGKVYEQYF
CDR3 DNA: TGTGCCAGCAGCCCGGAGGACAGGGGAAAGGTCTACGAGCAGTACTTC

V gene: TRBV6-1
J gene: TRBJ1-6
D gene: NA
clone size: once
CDR3 protein: CASSEVPGPGSPLHF
CDR3 DNA: TGTGCCAGCAGTGAAGTTCCAGGACCAGGGTCGCCCCTCCACTTT

V gene: TRBV5-1
J gene: TRBJ1-2
D gene: TRBD1
clone size: NA
CDR3 protein: CASSPSTGGSYGYTF
CDR3 DNA: TGCGCCAGCAGCCCGTCGACAGGGGGAAGTTATGGCTACACCTTC

V gene: TRBV28
J gene: TRBJ1-5
D gene: NA
clone size: NA
CDR3 protein: CASRRQGFRNQPQHF
CDR3 DNA: TGTGCCAGCAGGCGGCAGGGTTTTCGCAATCAGCCCCAGCATTTT

V gene: TRBV12-5
J gene: TRBJ1-3
D gene: TRBD1
clone size: NA
CDR3 protein: CASGRGTGLRGNTIYF
CDR3 DNA: TGTGCTAGTGGCCGCGGGACAGGGTTGCGGGGAAACACCATATATTTT

V gene: TRBV4-1
J gene: TRBJ2-7
D gene: NA
clone size: NA
CDR3 protein: CASSQYALAYEQYF
CDR3 DNA: TGCGCCAGCAGCCAATATGCGTTGGCCTACGAGCAGTACTTC

V gene: TRBV7-2
J gene: TRBJ2-1
D gene: NA
clone size: NA
CDR3 protein: CASSYRSLPDNEQFF
CDR3 DNA: TGTGCCAGCAGCTACCGATCCCTTCCCGACAATGAGCAGTTCTTC

V gene: TRBV5-1
J gene: TRBJ2-1
D gene: NA
clone size: few
CDR3 protein: CASSLPSFDEQFF
CDR3 DNA: TGCGCCAGCAGCTTGCCCTCTTTCGATGAGCAGTTCTTC

V gene: TRBV15
J gene: TRBJ2-2
D gene: NA
clone size: NA
CDR3 protein: CATSREGSKAGELFF
CDR3 DNA: TGTGCCACCAGCAGAGAAGGTAGTAAGGCCGGGGAGCTGTTTTTT

V gene: TRBV28
J gene: TRBJ1-5
D gene: NA
clone size: NA
CDR3 protein: CASSLDRYQPQHF
CDR3 DNA: TGTGCCAGCAGTCTAGACAGGTATCAGCCCCAGCATTTT

V gene: TRBV6-5
J gene: TRBJ2-2
D gene: NA
clone size: NA
CDR3 protein: CASNPQGNTGELFF
CDR3 DNA: TGTGCCAGCAACCCACAGGGAAACACCGGGGAGCTGTTTTTT

V gene: TRBV5-1
J gene: TRBJ2-3
D gene: NA
clone size: NA
CDR3 protein: CASREQGMGTDTQYF
CDR3 DNA: TGCGCCAGCCGAGAACAGGGAATGGGCACAGATACGCAGTATTTT

V gene: TRBV9
J gene: TRBJ1-5
D gene: TRBD1
clone size: NA
CDR3 protein: CASSKDRGNQPQHF
CDR3 DNA: TGTGCCAGCAGCAAGGACAGGGGCAATCAGCCCCAGCATTTT

V gene: TRBV23-1
J gene: TRBJ2-7
D gene: NA
clone size: NA
CDR3 protein: CASSQGKRTNNEQYF
CDR3 DNA: TGCGCCAGCAGTCAGGGTAAGCGGACCAATAACGAGCAGTACTTC

V gene: TRBV5-4
J gene: TRBJ2-2
D gene: TRBD1
clone size: NA
CDR3 protein: CASSPDFGRDRGWNTGELFF
CDR3 DNA: TGTGCCAGCAGCCCAGATTTTGGTAGGGACAGGGGATGGAACACCGGGGAGCTGTTTTTT

V gene: TRBV18
J gene: TRBJ2-7
D gene: TRBD2
clone size: NA
CDR3 protein: CASSGAGVYEQYF
CDR3 DNA: TGTGCCAGCTCAGGGGCGGGAGTCTACGAGCAGTACTTC

V gene: TRBV4-1
J gene: TRBJ2-1
D gene: TRBD2
clone size: once
CDR3 protein: CASSQGGLAGGDEQFF
CDR3 DNA: TGCGCCAGCAGCCAAGGGGGACTAGCGGGAGGGGATGAGCAGTTCTTC

V gene: TRBV9
J gene: TRBJ1-1
D gene: NA
clone size: NA
CDR3 protein: CASSVEVRHTEAFF
CDR3 DNA: TGTGCCAGCAGCGTAGAAGTCAGACACACTGAAGCTTTCTTT

V gene: TRBV7-9
J gene: TRBJ2-6
D gene: NA
clone size: NA
CDR3 protein: CASTQSPGRSGANVLTF
CDR3 DNA: TGTGCCAGCACCCAATCGCCGGGGCGCTCTGGGGCCAACGTCCTGACTTTC

V gene: TRBV6-4
J gene: TRBJ2-2
D gene: NA
clone size: NA
CDR3 protein: CASSDSSTGPGELFF
CDR3 DNA: TGTGCCAGCAGTGACTCGTCAACAGGGCCCGGGGAGCTGTTTTTT

V gene: TRBV10-3
J gene: TRBJ2-7
D gene: NA
clone size: NA
CDR3 protein: CAISEPVPLDWSYEQYF
CDR3 DNA: TGTGCCATCAGTGAGCCAGTACCCCTGGACTGGTCCTACGAGCAGTACTTC

V gene: TRBV2
J gene: TRBJ2-1
D gene: TRBD2
clone size: NA
CDR3 protein: CASSPEAGGFYNEQFF
CDR3 DNA: TGTGCCAGCAGTCCCGAAGCGGGAGGGTTTTACAATGAGCAGTTCTTC

V gene: TRBV7-9
J gene: TRBJ1-6
D gene: TRBD1
clone size: NA
CDR3 protein: CASSSDRFNSPLHF
CDR3 DNA: TGTGCCAGCAGCTCGGACAGGTTTAATTCACCCCTCCACTTT

V gene: TRBV14
J gene: TRBJ2-5
D gene: NA
clone size: NA
CDR3 protein: CASSRRETQYF
CDR3 DNA: TGTGCCAGCAGCCGGAGAGAGACCCAGTACTTC

V gene: TRBV28
J gene: TRBJ1-2
D gene: NA
clone size: NA
CDR3 protein: CASRSLRTLTNYGYTF
CDR3 DNA: TGTGCCAGCAGATCCCTTCGGACCCTCACTAACTATGGCTACACCTTC

V gene: TRBV3-1/TRBV3-2
J gene: TRBJ1-2
D gene: NA
clone size: NA
CDR3 protein: CASSQDTGRLGYTF
CDR3 DNA: TGTGCCAGCAGCCAAGACACAGGGAGGCTAGGCTACACCTTC

V gene: TRBV2
J gene: TRBJ1-2
D gene: NA
clone size: NA
CDR3 protein: CASTDLYGYTF
CDR3 DNA: TGTGCCAGCACAGACCTCTATGGCTACACCTTC

V gene: TRBV2
J gene: TRBJ1-1
D gene: NA
clone size: NA
CDR3 protein: CASSDEMLNTEAFF
CDR3 DNA: TGTGCCAGCAGTGATGAAATGCTGAACACTGAAGCTTTCTTT

V gene: TRBV12-3/TRBV12-4
J gene: TRBJ2-1
D gene: TRBD1
clone size: NA
CDR3 protein: CASSLGTGNVFF
CDR3 DNA: TGTGCCAGCAGTTTAGGGACAGGGAACGTGTTCTTC

V gene: TRBV18
J gene: TRBJ1-3
D gene: TRBD1
clone size: few
CDR3 protein: CASSRRDRGSGNTIYF
CDR3 DNA: TGTGCCAGCTCACGCCGGGACAGGGGCTCTGGAAACACCATATATTTT

V gene: TRBV6-4
J gene: TRBJ1-6
D gene: TRBD1
clone size: NA
CDR3 protein: CASSETPGGIGSPLHF
CDR3 DNA: TGTGCCAGCAGTGAAACCCCAGGGGGGATAGGTTCACCCCTCCACTTT

V gene: TRBV19
J gene: TRBJ1-1
D gene: NA
clone size: NA
CDR3 protein: CASSIDRDTEAFF
CDR3 DNA: TGTGCCAGTAGTATTGACAGAGACACTGAAGCTTTCTTT

V gene: TRBV6-1
J gene: TRBJ1-2
D gene: NA
clone size: NA
CDR3 protein: CASSELIDTPNYGYTF
CDR3 DNA: TGTGCCAGCAGTGAATTAATCGACACACCTAACTATGGCTACACCTTC

V gene: TRBV2
J gene: TRBJ1-1
D gene: NA
clone size: NA
CDR3 protein: CASRRLTTEAFF
CDR3 DNA: TGTGCCAGCAGAAGACTTACGACTGAAGCTTTCTTT

V gene: TRBV13
J gene: TRBJ2-2
D gene: NA
clone size: NA
CDR3 protein: CASSLFGRAGSNTGELFF
CDR3 DNA: TGTGCCAGCAGCTTATTTGGTCGGGCGGGATCGAACACCGGGGAGCTGTTTTTT

V gene: TRBV29-1
J gene: TRBJ2-1
D gene: NA
clone size: NA
CDR3 protein: CSVWRTNEQFF
CDR3 DNA: TGCAGCGTCTGGCGGACCAATGAGCAGTTCTTC

V gene: TRBV2
J gene: TRBJ2-2
D gene: NA
clone size: NA
CDR3 protein: CASSDLEGGELFF
CDR3 DNA: TGTGCCAGCTCCGACCTGGAGGGCGGGGAGCTGTTTTTT